This is a list of T cell receptor beta chains from one sample in a study of T cells in Graves' hyperthyroidism and ophthalmopathy. TCRdb independently ran MiXCR on the multiplex PCR reads; one entry per CDR3 protein. In the table there are approximately 430,000 distinct CDR3 sequences, 15% to 19% of which are singletons. The sequenced sample was blood. Receptors originate from a woman between 18 and 29 years old with Graves' hyperthyroidism. CDR3s include the opening cysteine and the closing phenylalanine or tryptophan. D genes are given only for firm matches. Size is stated for part of the rows, as once, few or many counts, or as a class when the clone is expanded.

cdr3_length	clone_size	v_call	d_call	j_call	cdr3_nt	cdr3_aa
15	many	TRBV6-1	NA	TRBJ1-2	TGTGCCAGCAGTTACGGTCAACAGGACAACTATGGCTACACCTTC	CASSYGQQDNYGYTF
14	many	TRBV20-1	TRBD2	TRBJ2-7	TGCAGTGCGGGGACTAGCGGGACGTCCTACGAGCAGTACTTC	CSAGTSGTSYEQYF
14	NA	TRBV5-1	NA	TRBJ1-1	TGCGCCAGCAGCCGGGTGGGGGGCCGCACTGAAGCTTTCTTT	CASSRVGGRTEAFF
12	many	TRBV28	NA	TRBJ2-7	TGTGCCAGCAGTTCCGGTTTGAGGGAGCAGTACTTC	CASSSGLREQYF
13	many	TRBV11-2	NA	TRBJ1-6	TGTGCCAGCCACAGAACCTATAATTCACCCCTCCACTTT	CASHRTYNSPLHF
13	few	TRBV5-4	NA	TRBJ2-5	TGTGCCAGCAGCTTGAAGGGCTCAGAGACCCAGTACTTC	CASSLKGSETQYF
16	few	TRBV5-1	NA	TRBJ1-2	TGCGCCAGCAGCTTGTGGGGGGGGGACCACGCTTATGGCTACACCTTC	CASSLWGGDHAYGYTF
20	many	TRBV6-2/TRBV6-3	TRBD1	TRBJ1-5	TGTGCCAGCAGTTACTCTATGGACAGGGGGTTCGTTAGGAGCAATCAGCCCCAGCATTTT	CASSYSMDRGFVRSNQPQHF
12	many	TRBV12-3/TRBV12-4	TRBD2	TRBJ2-1	TGTGTCAGCAGTGACGCGGGGGGTGAGCAGTTCTTC	CVSSDAGGEQFF
12	many	TRBV12-3/TRBV12-4	NA	TRBJ2-7	TGTGCCAGCAGTTTAGGTGCCTACGAGCAGTACTTC	CASSLGAYEQYF
16	few	TRBV20-1	NA	TRBJ2-3	TGCAGTGCTAGTTCTCGATATTCTTCGGGTTCAGATACGCAGTATTTT	CSASSRYSSGSDTQYF
12	many	TRBV7-9	NA	TRBJ2-2	TGTGCCAGCAGCTATCGAACCAGGGAGCTGTTTTTT	CASSYRTRELFF
14	few	TRBV7-9	TRBD1	TRBJ1-4	TGTGCCAGCAGCGAAAGGGGGCTTAATGAAAAACTGTTTTTT	CASSERGLNEKLFF
15	NA	TRBV12-3/TRBV12-4	NA	TRBJ2-1	TGTGCCAGCAGGGAGGAGGGGGCGGCCAAAAACATTCAGTTCTTC	CASREEGAAKNIQFF
17	many	TRBV9	TRBD1	TRBJ1-6	TGTGCCAGCAGCGTAGGGGCCGTGACAGGGGATAATTCACCCCTCCACTTT	CASSVGAVTGDNSPLHF
13	many	TRBV5-8	NA	TRBJ2-5	TGTGCCAGCAGCTCGGACGGTCAAGAGACCCAGTACTTC	CASSSDGQETQYF
12	NA	TRBV19	NA	TRBJ1-2	TGTGCCAGAATGGGCAGGAACTATGGCTACACCTTC	CARMGRNYGYTF
15	NA	TRBV6-1	TRBD1	TRBJ2-5	TGTGCCAGCAGAGACTTCAGGGGGCGCCGACAGACCCAGTACTTC	CASRDFRGRRQTQYF
14	many	TRBV6-1	NA	TRBJ2-7	TGTGCCAGCAGTGAAAGAGAGGGCACCTACGAGCAGTACTTC	CASSEREGTYEQYF
14	NA	TRBV5-6	NA	TRBJ2-2	TGTGCCAGCAGCTCGCCGGGAGCGCCCGGGGAGCTGTTTTTT	CASSSPGAPGELFF
13	many	TRBV5-1	TRBD1	TRBJ1-4	TGCGCCAGCAGCTTACAGGGGGATGAAAAACTGTTTTTT	CASSLQGDEKLFF
17	NA	TRBV11-2	TRBD1	TRBJ2-5	TGTGCCAGCAGCCCGGCTGGACAGGGGGTCAGGCGAGAGACCCAGTACTTC	CASSPAGQGVRRETQYF
14	many	TRBV20-1	TRBD2	TRBJ2-1	TGCAGTGCTTCTGGGGCTAGCGGGGACAATGAGCAGTTCTTC	CSASGASGDNEQFF
13	NA	TRBV19	NA	TRBJ1-6	TGTGCCAGTAGTATAGCAAGGGACTCACCCCTCCACTTT	CASSIARDSPLHF
14	many	TRBV6-2/TRBV6-3	NA	TRBJ1-5	TGTGCCAGCAGTTACGTGCAGTTCAATCAGCCCCAGCATTTT	CASSYVQFNQPQHF
16	few	TRBV4-1	TRBD1	TRBJ1-6	TGCGCCAGCAGCCCCCGGGACAGGGGGGAGAATTCACCCCTCCACTTT	CASSPRDRGENSPLHF
13	few	TRBV10-3	NA	TRBJ2-7	TGTGCCATCAAGGACGGGGGACGGAGGGAGCAGTACTTC	CAIKDGGRREQYF
15	many	TRBV2	NA	TRBJ1-2	TGTGCCAGCAGTGAATTAGTGGGGAGAGACTATGGCTACACCTTC	CASSELVGRDYGYTF
15	many	TRBV11-1	NA	TRBJ2-7	TGTGCCAGCAGCTTAGTTGAGGGACGACCATACGAGCAGTACTTC	CASSLVEGRPYEQYF
16	many	TRBV9	TRBD2	TRBJ2-3	TGTGCCAGCAGTTCCGGGACTAGCGGGGGAACAGATACGCAGTATTTT	CASSSGTSGGTDTQYF
14	many	TRBV3-1	NA	TRBJ2-3	TGTGCCAGCAGCCAAGGACCTAGCACAGATACGCAGTATTTT	CASSQGPSTDTQYF
11	many	TRBV28	NA	TRBJ2-7	TGTGCCGCCAGCTCGGCCTACGAGCAGTACTTC	CAASSAYEQYF
13	many	TRBV28	NA	TRBJ1-2	TGTGCCAGCAGGCCGGGACCGGTCTATGACTACACCTTC	CASRPGPVYDYTF
16	many	TRBV29-1	NA	TRBJ1-1	TGCAGCGTTGAAGTGGCGCAGCAGGGCCAGAACACTGAAGCTTTCTTT	CSVEVAQQGQNTEAFF
18	many	TRBV19	TRBD1	TRBJ1-1	TGTGCCAGTAGTATCGGGGCAGGGGGCTATCTACGGAACACTGAAGCTTTCTTT	CASSIGAGGYLRNTEAFF
14	NA	TRBV20-1	TRBD1	TRBJ1-2	TGCAGTGCTAGAGCGGACAGGGTTAACTATGGCTACACCTTC	CSARADRVNYGYTF
13	many	TRBV6-1	NA	TRBJ2-1	TGTGCCAGCAAGGATCGAGGTTACAATGAGCAGTTCTTC	CASKDRGYNEQFF
16	NA	TRBV2	TRBD2	TRBJ2-5	TGTGCCAGCAGTGAAGCGCGCCTAGCGGGAGCTGAGACCCAGTACTTC	CASSEARLAGAETQYF
14	NA	TRBV2	TRBD1	TRBJ1-1	TGTGCCAGCAGTCAGGAGACAGGGGGGACTGAAGCTTTCTTT	CASSQETGGTEAFF
16	many	TRBV12-3/TRBV12-4	NA	TRBJ2-1	TGTGCCAGCAGTTTAGGGGCTAGCGTATCCTACAATGAGCAGTTCTTC	CASSLGASVSYNEQFF
15	few	TRBV5-1	NA	TRBJ2-5	TGCGCCAGCAGCTTGGCCTTGTGGGGACAAGAGACCCAGTACTTC	CASSLALWGQETQYF
13	many	TRBV6-2/TRBV6-3	NA	TRBJ2-5	TGTGCCAGCAGCAAACGGAAGGGAGAGACCCAGTACTTC	CASSKRKGETQYF
15	many	TRBV7-2	TRBD2	TRBJ2-1	TGTGCCAGCAGCTCGGGACTAGCGGGCGACAATGAGCAGTTCTTC	CASSSGLAGDNEQFF
14	NA	TRBV9	TRBD2	TRBJ2-2	TGTGCCAGCACCCCGGGGGGGCGGGCCGGGGAGCTGTTTTTT	CASTPGGRAGELFF
15	many	TRBV3-1	TRBD1	TRBJ1-2	TGTGCCAGCAGCCGAGCACTACAGGGGGGGGATGGCTACACCTTC	CASSRALQGGDGYTF
20	NA	TRBV4-1	TRBD1	TRBJ1-6	TGCGCCAGCAGCCAACACCCGGGACAGGGGTATCCCATCTATAATTCACCCCTCCACTTT	CASSQHPGQGYPIYNSPLHF
16	few	TRBV6-1	TRBD2	TRBJ2-1	TGTGCCAGCAGCATCGGGGGCGGGGGGTTTTACAATGAGCAGTTCTTC	CASSIGGGGFYNEQFF
14	many	TRBV7-9	NA	TRBJ2-7	TGTGCCAGCAGCTTAGGGGCCCCGCCGTACGAGCAGTACTTC	CASSLGAPPYEQYF
12	many	TRBV11-3	NA	TRBJ2-7	TGTGCCAGCAGCTTCCAGGGGGGCACTCCGTACTTC	CASSFQGGTPYF
14	few	TRBV24-1	NA	TRBJ2-7	TGTGCCACCATCCTAGGAACAGTGTTCGACGAGCAGTACTTC	CATILGTVFDEQYF
14	many	TRBV6-5	NA	TRBJ1-1	TGTGCCAGCAGTTACGGGCAGGCGAACACTGAAGCTTTCTTT	CASSYGQANTEAFF
14	many	TRBV12-3/TRBV12-4	TRBD2	TRBJ2-7	TGTGCCAGCAGTACTAGCGGGAGGTCCTACGAGCAGTACTTC	CASSTSGRSYEQYF
14	once	TRBV28	NA	TRBJ2-5	TGTGCCAGCAGTTTATCTGGGACGGAAGAGACCCAGTACTTC	CASSLSGTEETQYF
17	few	TRBV5-1	NA	TRBJ2-1	TGCGCCAGCAGCTGGGGGTGGGCCACGAGCTCCTACAATGAGCAGTTCTTC	CASSWGWATSSYNEQFF
16	few	TRBV4-2	NA	TRBJ2-7	TGTGCCAGCAGCCAAGATGGGGCTCCGGGGCCCTACGAGCAGTACTTC	CASSQDGAPGPYEQYF
14	many	TRBV11-2	NA	TRBJ2-2	TGTGCCAGCAGCAAAGGGACAACAGCCGGGGAGCTGTTTTTT	CASSKGTTAGELFF
14	many	TRBV5-1	NA	TRBJ2-7	TGCGCCAGCAGCGACCCCAGGGGTTCCTACGAGCAGTACTTC	CASSDPRGSYEQYF
13	NA	TRBV12-3/TRBV12-4	TRBD1	TRBJ2-1	TGTGCCAGCAGGGAACAGGGGTACAATGAGCAGTTCTTC	CASREQGYNEQFF
15	NA	TRBV5-4	NA	TRBJ1-2	TGTGCCAGCAGCCGAGAGACAGGCCCCAACTATGGCTACACCTTC	CASSRETGPNYGYTF